These 2 T cell receptor beta chains were sequenced from one sample in a study of cytomegalovirus exposure and HLA in healthy donors. The PCR was carried out with 60 Vbeta primers and 13 Jbeta primers. Clones were sequenced by immunoSEQ multiplex PCR, and TCRdb holds only the in-frame ones, with some missing. The repertoire holds approximately 100,000 clones, about 83% seen once, with roughly 17% in the top ten. The sample comprised PBMCs. The receptor source for this set is a man aged 55 to 70 in good health and CMV-seropositive.

This chain connects TRBV2 to TRBJ2-7; TRBD1 matches at 11 bases. Trimming at V came to 4 bases and at J to 4 bases, leaving 6 bases not matched to a gene. Germline V gene sequence: CDR1 SNHLY, CDR2 FYNNEI. CDR3 size: 15 residues. In DNA form, the CDR3 reads TGTGCCAGCAGTGCGAACCGGGACAGGGGGTACGAGCAGTACTTC. Translation: CASSANRDRGYEQYF.

J is TRBJ2-7 and V is TRBV6-1; TRBD1 aligns across 11 bases. The J segment lost 3 bases and the V segment lost 11 bases, leaving 9 bases of the junction unmatched. In germline, CDR1 is MNHNS, CDR2 SASEGT. The CDR3 contains 14 residues. CDR3 coding DNA: TGTGCCTCCCAGATAGGGACAGGGGGCTACGAGCAGTACTTC. Translating it yields CASQIGTGGYEQYF.